This TCR beta chain came from a study of brain T cells in children with intractable seizures. Trimming stripped 10 bases from V and 3 bases from J, with 15 bases between. The germline V gene has CDR1 SNHLY and CDR2 FYNNEI. CDR3 length equals 14 residues. Sequenced by immunoSEQ multiplex PCR; TCRdb stores in-frame clones only, minus some. The table records fewer than 80,000 clones, roughly 95% of them present only once. The sequenced cases were selected for having the highest brain T cell transcript signatures. The material sequenced was peripheral blood, taken at surgery. The TCR sequence derives from a boy younger than two with focal cortical dysplasia and intractable seizures. V gene TRBV2 combines with J gene TRBJ2-2; possibly TRBD2 for D (6 bases). CDR3 protein: CATRPRRDTGELFF. The CDR3 DNA reads as TGTGCCACCCGACCCCGGAGGGACACCGGGGAGCTGTTTTTT.